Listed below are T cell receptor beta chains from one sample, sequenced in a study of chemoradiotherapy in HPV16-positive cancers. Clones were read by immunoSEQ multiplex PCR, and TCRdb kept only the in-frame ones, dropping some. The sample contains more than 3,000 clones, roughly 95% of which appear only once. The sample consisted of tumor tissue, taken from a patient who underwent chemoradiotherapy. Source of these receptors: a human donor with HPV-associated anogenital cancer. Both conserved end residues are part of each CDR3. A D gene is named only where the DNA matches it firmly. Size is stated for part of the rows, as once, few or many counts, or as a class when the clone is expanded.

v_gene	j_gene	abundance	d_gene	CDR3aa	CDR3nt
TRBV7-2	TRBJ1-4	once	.	CASSLPAGTFNEKLFF	TGTGCCAGCAGCTTACCCGCCGGGACCTTTAATGAAAAACTGTTTTTT
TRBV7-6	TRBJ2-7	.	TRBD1	CASSPSTDRVYEQYF	TGTGCCAGCAGCCCGTCTACGGACAGGGTATACGAGCAGTACTTC
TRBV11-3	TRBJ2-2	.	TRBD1	CASREQGATGELFF	TGTGCCAGCAGAGAACAGGGGGCGACCGGGGAGCTGTTTTTT
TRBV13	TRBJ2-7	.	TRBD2	CASSLTSGSYEQYF	TGTGCCAGCAGCTTAACTAGCGGCTCCTACGAGCAGTACTTC
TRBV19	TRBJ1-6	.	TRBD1	CASSPAGGTGSSPLHF	TGTGCCAGTAGTCCCGCGGGGGGGACAGGGAGCTCACCCCTCCACTTT
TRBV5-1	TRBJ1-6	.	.	CASSLGHGNSPLHF	TGCGCCAGCAGCTTGGGACATGGGAATTCACCCCTCCACTTT
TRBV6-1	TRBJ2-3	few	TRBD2	CASIGLAGGTDTQYF	TGTGCCAGCATAGGACTAGCGGGGGGTACAGATACGCAGTATTTT
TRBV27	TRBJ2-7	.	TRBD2	CASSRGGITYEQYF	TGTGCCAGCAGCCGCGGGGGTATTACCTACGAGCAGTACTTC
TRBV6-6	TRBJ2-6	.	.	CASTQAGANVLTF	TGTGCCAGCACCCAAGCTGGGGCCAACGTCCTGACTTTC
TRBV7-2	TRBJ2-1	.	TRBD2	CASSKGTRGNEQFF	TGTGCCAGCAGCAAAGGGACGCGGGGGAATGAGCAGTTCTTC
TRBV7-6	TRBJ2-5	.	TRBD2	CASSLAWAGGPRMETQYF	TGTGCCAGCAGCTTAGCGTGGGCGGGGGGGCCGCGAATGGAGACCCAGTACTTC
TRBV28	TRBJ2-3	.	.	CASSWRLRSSTDTQYF	TGTGCCAGCAGTTGGAGACTTCGTTCTAGCACAGATACGCAGTATTTT
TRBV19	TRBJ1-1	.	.	CASSPGLNTEAFF	TGTGCCAGTAGTCCAGGGTTAAACACTGAAGCTTTCTTT
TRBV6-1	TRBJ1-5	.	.	CASSEPFSGVNQPQHF	TGTGCCAGCAGTGAACCTTTCTCAGGGGTCAATCAGCCCCAGCATTTT
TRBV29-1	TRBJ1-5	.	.	CSVQTENQPQHF	TGCAGCGTTCAGACAGAAAATCAGCCCCAGCATTTT
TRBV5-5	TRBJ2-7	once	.	CASSLGQPTYEQYF	TGTGCCAGCAGCTTGGGACAGCCGACCTACGAGCAGTACTTC
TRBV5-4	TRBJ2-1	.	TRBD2	CASSLGLAGLAAYEQFF	TGTGCCAGCAGCTTGGGACTAGCGGGGTTGGCGGCGTATGAGCAGTTCTTC
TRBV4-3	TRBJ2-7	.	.	CASSQGVAGNRGSYEQYF	TGCGCCAGCAGCCAAGGGGTCGCAGGGAATAGAGGCTCCTACGAGCAGTACTTC
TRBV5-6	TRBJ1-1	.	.	CASGGQTTEAFF	TGTGCCAGCGGCGGGCAGACTACTGAAGCTTTCTTT
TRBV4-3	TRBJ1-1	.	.	CASSHLGGSEAFF	TGCGCCAGCAGCCACCTAGGGGGTTCTGAAGCTTTCTTT
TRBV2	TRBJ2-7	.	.	CASSGEGTYSYEQYF	TGTGCCAGCAGTGGAGAGGGAACTTACTCCTACGAGCAGTACTTC
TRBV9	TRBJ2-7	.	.	CASSVGQMTYEQYF	TGTGCCAGCAGCGTAGGGCAGATGACCTACGAGCAGTACTTC
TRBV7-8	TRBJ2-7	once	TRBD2	CASSQTSGRTAEQYF	TGTGCCAGCAGCCAGACTAGCGGGAGGACCGCCGAGCAGTACTTC
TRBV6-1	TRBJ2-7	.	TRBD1	CASSEPHRGQYEQYF	TGTGCCAGCAGTGAGCCGCACAGGGGGCAATACGAGCAGTACTTC
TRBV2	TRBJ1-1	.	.	CASRNLDTEAFF	TGTGCCAGCAGAAATCTCGACACTGAAGCTTTCTTT
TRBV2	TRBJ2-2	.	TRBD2	CASKRGANTGELFF	TGTGCCAGCAAGCGGGGAGCGAACACCGGGGAGCTGTTTTTT
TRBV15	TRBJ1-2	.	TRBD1	CATSRVSGGFYGYTF	TGTGCCACCAGCAGAGTTTCAGGGGGCTTCTATGGCTACACCTTC
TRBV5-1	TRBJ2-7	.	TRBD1	CASSQGQGAYEQYF	TGCGCCAGCAGCCAGGGACAGGGGGCATACGAGCAGTACTTC
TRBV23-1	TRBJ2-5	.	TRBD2	CASSHPSEGVAGGKEQETQYF	TGCGCCAGCAGTCACCCATCAGAGGGGGTAGCGGGGGGGAAAGAGCAAGAGACCCAGTACTTC
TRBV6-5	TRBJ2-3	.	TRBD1	CASSYSGGQTTDTQYF	TGTGCCAGCAGTTACTCAGGGGGCCAAACTACAGATACGCAGTATTTT
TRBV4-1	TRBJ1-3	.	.	CASSQGGAVGRAKGNTIYF	TGCGCCAGCAGCCAAGGGGGCGCAGTTGGCAGGGCGAAAGGAAACACCATATATTTT
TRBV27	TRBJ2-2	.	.	CASRVGTGELFF	TGTGCCAGCAGGGTAGGCACCGGGGAGCTGTTTTTT
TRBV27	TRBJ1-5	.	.	CASSGTGWGQPQHF	TGTGCCAGCAGTGGCACAGGATGGGGTCAGCCCCAGCATTTT
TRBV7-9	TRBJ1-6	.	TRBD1	CASSLAQGVNSPLHF	TGTGCCAGCAGCTTAGCCCAGGGGGTCAATTCACCCCTCCACTTT
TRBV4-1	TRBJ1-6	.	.	CASSPHPGIDSPLHF	TGCGCCAGCAGCCCTCACCCAGGGATTGATTCACCCCTCCACTTT
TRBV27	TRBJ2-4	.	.	CASSPGQRILAKNIQYF	TGTGCCAGCAGTCCCGGACAGCGAATACTAGCCAAAAACATTCAGTACTTC
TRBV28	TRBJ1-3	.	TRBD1	CATSTGGRGNTIYF	TGTGCCACCTCAACAGGGGGTCGGGGAAACACCATATATTTT
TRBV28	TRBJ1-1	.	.	CASIEAAEAFF	TGTGCCAGCATTGAGGCTGCTGAAGCTTTCTTT
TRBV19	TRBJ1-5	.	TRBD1	CASRTPGTGERPQHF	TGTGCCAGTAGGACTCCCGGGACAGGGGAAAGGCCCCAGCATTTT
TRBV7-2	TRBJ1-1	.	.	CASSLRVGWNTEAFF	TGTGCCAGCAGCCTCAGGGTTGGGTGGAACACTGAAGCTTTCTTT
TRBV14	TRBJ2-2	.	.	CASSQGGFEGWRNTGELFF	TGTGCCAGCAGCCAAGGGGGGTTCGAAGGGTGGAGGAACACCGGGGAGCTGTTTTTT
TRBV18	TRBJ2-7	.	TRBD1	CASSPGTEDEQYF	TGTGCCAGCTCACCAGGGACAGAGGACGAGCAGTACTTC
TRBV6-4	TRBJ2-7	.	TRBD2	CASSSGSKYEQYF	TGTGCCAGCAGTAGCGGGAGTAAGTACGAGCAGTACTTC
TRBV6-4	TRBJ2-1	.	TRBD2	CASSPGTSNEQFF	TGTGCCAGCAGCCCCGGGACTAGCAATGAGCAGTTCTTC
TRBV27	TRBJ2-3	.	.	CASSLQYSTDTQYF	TGTGCCAGCAGTCTACAGTATAGCACAGATACGCAGTATTTT
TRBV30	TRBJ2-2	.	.	CAWSPLGLPSTGELFF	TGTGCCTGGAGTCCCCTCGGACTGCCAAGCACCGGGGAGCTGTTTTTT
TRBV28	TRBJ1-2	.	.	CASSFPQGRSSYGYTF	TGTGCCAGCAGTTTCCCACAGGGCCGGTCTAGCTATGGCTACACCTTC
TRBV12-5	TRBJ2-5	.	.	CASGLVGGYSRTSDF	TGTGCTAGTGGTTTGGTCGGTGGTTACAGCCGGACCTCCGACTTC
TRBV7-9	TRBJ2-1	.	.	CASSRGDPYLNEQFF	TGTGCCAGCAGCCGAGGGGACCCGTACCTCAATGAGCAGTTCTTC
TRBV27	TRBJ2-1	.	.	CASSTGSYRIFF	TGTGCCAGCAGTACAGGGTCTTACCGGATATTCTTC
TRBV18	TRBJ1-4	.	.	CASSPYGGSNEKLFF	TGTGCCAGCTCACCCTATGGGGGATCTAATGAAAAACTGTTTTTT
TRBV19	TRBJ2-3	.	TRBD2	CASSRASGWDTQYF	TGTGCCAGTAGTAGGGCTAGCGGGTGGGATACGCAGTATTTT
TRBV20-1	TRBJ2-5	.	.	CSPLVQETQYF	TGCAGTCCTCTCGTTCAAGAGACCCAGTACTTC